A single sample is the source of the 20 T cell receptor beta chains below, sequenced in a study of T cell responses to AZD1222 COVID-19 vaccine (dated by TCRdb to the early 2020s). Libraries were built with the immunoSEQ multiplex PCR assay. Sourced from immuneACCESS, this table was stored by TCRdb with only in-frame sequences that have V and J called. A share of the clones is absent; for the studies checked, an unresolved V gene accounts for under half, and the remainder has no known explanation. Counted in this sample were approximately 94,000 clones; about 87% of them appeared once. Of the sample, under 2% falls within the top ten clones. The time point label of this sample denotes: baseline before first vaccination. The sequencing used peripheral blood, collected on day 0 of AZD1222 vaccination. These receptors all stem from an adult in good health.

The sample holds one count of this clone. CDR3 protein: CASRQGGNEKLFF. CDR3 nucleotides: TGTGCCAGCAGACAAGGGGGGAATGAAAAACTGTTTTTT. V usage is TRBV28 and J usage is TRBJ1-4, with D perhaps TRBD1 (6 bases). This CDR3 is 13 amino acids long. Trimming shortened V by 6 bases and J by 5 bases, and 10 bases separated the two germline ends. Germline values: CDR1 MDHEN, CDR2 SYDVKM.

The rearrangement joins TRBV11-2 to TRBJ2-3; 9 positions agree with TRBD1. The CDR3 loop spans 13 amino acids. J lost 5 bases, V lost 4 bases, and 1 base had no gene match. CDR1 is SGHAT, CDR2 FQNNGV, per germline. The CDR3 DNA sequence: TGTGCCAGCAGCTCGACAGGGGGAGATACGCAGTATTTT. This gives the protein CASSSTGGDTQYF.

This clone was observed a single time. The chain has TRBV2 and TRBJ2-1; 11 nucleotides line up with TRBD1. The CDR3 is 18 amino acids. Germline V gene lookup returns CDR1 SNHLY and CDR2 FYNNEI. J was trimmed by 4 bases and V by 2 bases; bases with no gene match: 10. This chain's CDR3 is CASSELGQGGESYNEQFF. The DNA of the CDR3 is TGTGCCAGCAGTGAATTGGGACAGGGGGGGGAGTCGTACAATGAGCAGTTCTTC.

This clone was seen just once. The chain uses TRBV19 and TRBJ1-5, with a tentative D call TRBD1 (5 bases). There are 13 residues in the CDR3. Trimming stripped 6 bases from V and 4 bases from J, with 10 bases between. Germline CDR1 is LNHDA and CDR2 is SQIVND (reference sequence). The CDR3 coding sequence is TGTGCCAGTAGCCAGCAGGGAAATCAGCCCCAGCATTTT. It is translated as CASSQQGNQPQHF.

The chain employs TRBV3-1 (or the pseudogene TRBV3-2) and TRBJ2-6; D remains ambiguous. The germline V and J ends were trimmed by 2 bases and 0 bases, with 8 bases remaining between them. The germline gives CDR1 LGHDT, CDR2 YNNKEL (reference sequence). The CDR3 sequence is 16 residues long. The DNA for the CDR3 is TGTGCCAGCAGCCAAATGCCGGGCTCTGGGGCCAACGTCCTGACTTTC. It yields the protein CASSQMPGSGANVLTF.

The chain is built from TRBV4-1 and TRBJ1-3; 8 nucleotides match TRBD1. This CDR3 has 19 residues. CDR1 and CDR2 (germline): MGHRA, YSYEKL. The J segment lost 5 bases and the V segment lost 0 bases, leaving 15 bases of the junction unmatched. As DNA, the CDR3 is TGCGCCAGCAGCCAAGAGGGTGGGGGCCGGACAGGGCCTAGAAACACCATATATTTT. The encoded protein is CASSQEGGGRTGPRNTIYF.

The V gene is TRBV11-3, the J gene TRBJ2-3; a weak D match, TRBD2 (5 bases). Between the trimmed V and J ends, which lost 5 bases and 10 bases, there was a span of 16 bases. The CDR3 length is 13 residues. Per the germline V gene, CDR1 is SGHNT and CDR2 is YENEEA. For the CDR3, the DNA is TGTGCCAGCAGCCCAACCCGGGGTCCAGCGCAGTATTTT. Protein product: CASSPTRGPAQYF.

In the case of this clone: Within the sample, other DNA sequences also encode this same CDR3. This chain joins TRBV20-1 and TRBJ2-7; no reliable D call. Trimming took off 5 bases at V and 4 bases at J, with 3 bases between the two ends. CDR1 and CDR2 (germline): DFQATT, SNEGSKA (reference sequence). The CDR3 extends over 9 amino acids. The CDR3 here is CSAGYEQYF. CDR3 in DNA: TGCAGTGCTGGTTACGAGCAGTACTTC.

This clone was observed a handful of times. In DNA, the CDR3 is TGTGCCACCAGCAGAGCGGGAGACACCAGGGCAGCTGGGGCCAACGTCCTGACTTTC. Its protein is CATSRAGDTRAAGANVLTF. The chain recombines TRBV15 with TRBJ2-6; D possibly corresponds to TRBD2 (6 bases). Trimming shortened V by 1 base and J by 2 bases, and 18 bases separated the two germline ends. CDR3 size: 19 residues. Germline V gives CDR1 LNHNV, CDR2 YYDKDF (reference sequence).

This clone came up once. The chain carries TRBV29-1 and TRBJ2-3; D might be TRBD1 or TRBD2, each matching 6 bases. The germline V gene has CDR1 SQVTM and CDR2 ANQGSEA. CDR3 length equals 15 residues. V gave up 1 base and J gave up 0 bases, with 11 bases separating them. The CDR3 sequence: CSVEGGAKSTDTQYF. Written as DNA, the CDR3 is TGCAGCGTTGAAGGGGGGGCCAAGAGCACAGATACGCAGTATTTT.

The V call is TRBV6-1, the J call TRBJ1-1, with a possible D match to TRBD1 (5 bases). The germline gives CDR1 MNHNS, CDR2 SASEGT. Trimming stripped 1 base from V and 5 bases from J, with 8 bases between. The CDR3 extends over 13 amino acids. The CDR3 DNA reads TGTGCCAGCAGTGAAGTGGGGGAAACTGAAGCTTTCTTT. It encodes CASSEVGETEAFF.

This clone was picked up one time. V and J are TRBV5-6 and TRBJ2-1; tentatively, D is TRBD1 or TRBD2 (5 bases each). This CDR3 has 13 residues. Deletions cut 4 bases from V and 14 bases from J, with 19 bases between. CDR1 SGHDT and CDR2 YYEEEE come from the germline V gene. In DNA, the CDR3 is TGTGCCAGCAGCCTACTACAGGCCCTCGGGGAGTTCTTC. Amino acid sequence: CASSLLQALGEFF. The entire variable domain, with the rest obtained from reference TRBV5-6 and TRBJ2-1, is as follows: DAGVTQSPTHLIKTRGQQVTLRCSPKSGHDTVSWYQQALGQGPQFIFQYYEEEERQRGNFPDRFSGHQFPNYSSELNVNALLLGDSALYLCASSLLQALGEFFGPGTRLTVL.

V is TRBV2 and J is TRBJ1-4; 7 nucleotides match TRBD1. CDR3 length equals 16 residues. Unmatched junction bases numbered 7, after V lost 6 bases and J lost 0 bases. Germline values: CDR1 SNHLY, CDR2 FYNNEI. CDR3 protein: CASRRDRSTTNEKLFF. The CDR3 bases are TGTGCCAGCAGAAGGGACAGATCTACAACTAATGAAAAACTGTTTTTT.

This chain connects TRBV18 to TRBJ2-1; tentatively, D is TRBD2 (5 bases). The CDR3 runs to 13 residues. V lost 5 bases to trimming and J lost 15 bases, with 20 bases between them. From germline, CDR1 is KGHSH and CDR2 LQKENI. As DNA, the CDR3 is TGTGCCAGCTCATCCACTGAGGGATCGAGCATGTTCTTC. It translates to CASSSTEGSSMFF.

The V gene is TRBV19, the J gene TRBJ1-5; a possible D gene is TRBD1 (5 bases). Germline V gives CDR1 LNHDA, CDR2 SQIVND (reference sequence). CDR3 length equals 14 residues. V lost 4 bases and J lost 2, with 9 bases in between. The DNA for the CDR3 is TGTGCCAGTAGTAAGGTGGGGGGCAATCAGCCCCAGCATTTT. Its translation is CASSKVGGNQPQHF.

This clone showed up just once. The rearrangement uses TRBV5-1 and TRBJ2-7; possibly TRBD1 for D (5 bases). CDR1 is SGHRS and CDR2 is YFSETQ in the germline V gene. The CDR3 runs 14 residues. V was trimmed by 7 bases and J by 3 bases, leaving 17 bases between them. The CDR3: CASSGGREYYEQYF. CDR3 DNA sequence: TGCGCCAGCTCCGGTGGCAGGGAATACTACGAGCAGTACTTC.

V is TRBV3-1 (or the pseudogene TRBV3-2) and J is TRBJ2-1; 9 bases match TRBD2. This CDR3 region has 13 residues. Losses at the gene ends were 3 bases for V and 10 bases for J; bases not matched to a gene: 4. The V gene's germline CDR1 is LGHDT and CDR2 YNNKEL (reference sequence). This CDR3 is CASSQVLAGEQFF. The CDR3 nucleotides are TGTGCCAGCAGCCAGGTGCTAGCGGGAGAGCAGTTCTTC.

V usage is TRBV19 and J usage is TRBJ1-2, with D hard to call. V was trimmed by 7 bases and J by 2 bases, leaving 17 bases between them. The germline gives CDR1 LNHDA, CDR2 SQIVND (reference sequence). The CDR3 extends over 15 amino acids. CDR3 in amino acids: CASIKNDGRNYGYTF. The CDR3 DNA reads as TGTGCCAGTATTAAAAACGACGGGAGAAACTATGGCTACACCTTC.

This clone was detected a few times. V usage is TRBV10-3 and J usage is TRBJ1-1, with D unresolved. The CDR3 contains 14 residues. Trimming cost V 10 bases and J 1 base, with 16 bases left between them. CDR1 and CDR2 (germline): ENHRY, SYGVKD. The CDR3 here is CATRDKTKNTEAFF. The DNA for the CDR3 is TGTGCCACCCGAGACAAGACAAAGAACACTGAAGCTTTCTTT.

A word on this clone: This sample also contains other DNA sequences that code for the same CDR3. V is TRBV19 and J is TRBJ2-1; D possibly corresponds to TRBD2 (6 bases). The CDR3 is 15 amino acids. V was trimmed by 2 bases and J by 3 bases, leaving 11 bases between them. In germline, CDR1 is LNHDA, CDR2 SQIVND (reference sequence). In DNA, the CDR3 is TGTGCCAGTAGTATATCGGGAGACAGCTACAATGAGCAGTTCTTC. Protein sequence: CASSISGDSYNEQFF.